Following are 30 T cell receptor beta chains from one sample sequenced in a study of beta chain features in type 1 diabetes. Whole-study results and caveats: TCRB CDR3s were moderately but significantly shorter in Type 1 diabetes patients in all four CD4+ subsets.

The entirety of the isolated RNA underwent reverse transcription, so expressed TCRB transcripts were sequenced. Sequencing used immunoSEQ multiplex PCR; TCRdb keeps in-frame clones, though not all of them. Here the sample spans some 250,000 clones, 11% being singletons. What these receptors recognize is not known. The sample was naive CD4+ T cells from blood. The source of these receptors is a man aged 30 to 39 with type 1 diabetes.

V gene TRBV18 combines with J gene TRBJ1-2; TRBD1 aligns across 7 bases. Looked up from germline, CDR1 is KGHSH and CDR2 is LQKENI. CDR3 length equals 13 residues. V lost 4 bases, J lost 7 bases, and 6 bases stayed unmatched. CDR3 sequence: CASSQGQLVGYTF. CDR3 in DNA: TGTGCCAGCTCACAGGGACAGCTCGTTGGCTACACCTTC. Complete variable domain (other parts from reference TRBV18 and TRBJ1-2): NAGVMQNPRHLVRRRGQEARLRCSPMKGHSHVYWYRQLPEEGLKFMVYLQKENIIDESGMPKERFSAEFPKEGPSILRIQQVVRGDSAAYFCASSQGQLVGYTFGSGTRLTVV.

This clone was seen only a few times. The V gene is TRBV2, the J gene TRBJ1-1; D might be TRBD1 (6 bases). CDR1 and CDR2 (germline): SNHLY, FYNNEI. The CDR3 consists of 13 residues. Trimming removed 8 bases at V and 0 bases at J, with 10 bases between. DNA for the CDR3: TGTGCCAGCGAAGGACAGTTGAACACTGAAGCTTTCTTT. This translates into CASEGQLNTEAFF.

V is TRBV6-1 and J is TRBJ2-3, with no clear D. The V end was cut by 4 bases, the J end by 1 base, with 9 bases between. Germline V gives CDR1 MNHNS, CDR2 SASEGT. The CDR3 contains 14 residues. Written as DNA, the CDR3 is TGTGCCAGCAGTGGACGGAGTCGCACAGATACGCAGTATTTT. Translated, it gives CASSGRSRTDTQYF.

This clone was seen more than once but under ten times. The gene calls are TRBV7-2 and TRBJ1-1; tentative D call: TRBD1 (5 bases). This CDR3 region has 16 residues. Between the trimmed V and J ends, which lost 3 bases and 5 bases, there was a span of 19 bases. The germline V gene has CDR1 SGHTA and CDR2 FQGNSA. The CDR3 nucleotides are TGTGCCAGCAGCTTCATTCCAACGGGGGGAGGAACTGAAGCTTTCTTT. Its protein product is CASSFIPTGGGTEAFF.

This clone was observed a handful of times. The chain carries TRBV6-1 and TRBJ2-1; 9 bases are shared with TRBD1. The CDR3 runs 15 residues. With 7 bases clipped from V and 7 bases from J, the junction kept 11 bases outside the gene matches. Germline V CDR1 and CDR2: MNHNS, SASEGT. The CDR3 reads CASNLEGTGKNEQFF. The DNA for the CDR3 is TGTGCCAGCAATTTGGAGGGGACAGGGAAGAATGAGCAGTTCTTC.

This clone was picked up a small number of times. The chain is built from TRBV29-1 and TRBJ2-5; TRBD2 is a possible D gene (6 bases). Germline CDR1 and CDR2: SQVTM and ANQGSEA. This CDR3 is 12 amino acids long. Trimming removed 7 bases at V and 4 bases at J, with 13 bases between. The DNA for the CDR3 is TGCAGCGCGGCGGGACCCGCAGAGACCCAGTACTTC. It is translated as CSAAGPAETQYF. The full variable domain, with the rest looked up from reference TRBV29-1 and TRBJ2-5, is SAVISQKPSRDICQRGTSLTIQCQVDSQVTMMFWYRQQPGQSLTLIATANQGSEATYESGFVIDKFPISRPNLTFSTLTVSNMSPEDSSIYLCSAAGPAETQYFGPGTRLLVL.

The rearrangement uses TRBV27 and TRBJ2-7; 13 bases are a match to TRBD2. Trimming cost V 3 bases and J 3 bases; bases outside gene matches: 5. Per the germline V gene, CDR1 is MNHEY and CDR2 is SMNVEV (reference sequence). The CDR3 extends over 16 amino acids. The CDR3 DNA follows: TGTGCCAGCAGTTTTCGACTAGCGGGGGGAAACTACGAGCAGTACTTC. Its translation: CASSFRLAGGNYEQYF.

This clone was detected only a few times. Here the CDR3 reads CASSPFEQSGEKLFF. The CDR3 DNA follows: TGTGCCAGCTCACCATTTGAACAATCCGGGGAAAAACTGTTTTTT. This sequence joins TRBV18 and TRBJ1-4; D call uncertain. The CDR3 has 15 amino acids. V was pared by 2 bases and J by 8 bases, with 15 bases between. Germline V lookup: CDR1 KGHSH, CDR2 LQKENI.

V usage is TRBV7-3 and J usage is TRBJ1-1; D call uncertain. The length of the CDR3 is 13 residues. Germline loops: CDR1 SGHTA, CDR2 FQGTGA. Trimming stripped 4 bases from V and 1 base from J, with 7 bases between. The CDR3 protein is CASSSLGNTEAFF. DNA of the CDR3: TGTGCCAGCAGCTCCCTCGGGAACACTGAAGCTTTCTTT.

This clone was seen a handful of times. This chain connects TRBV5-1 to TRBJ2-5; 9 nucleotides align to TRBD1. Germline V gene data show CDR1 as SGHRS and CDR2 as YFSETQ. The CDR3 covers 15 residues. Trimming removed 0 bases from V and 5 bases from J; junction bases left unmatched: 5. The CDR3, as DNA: TGCGCCAGCAGCTTGGCTGGACAGGGGACCGAGACCCAGTACTTC. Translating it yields CASSLAGQGTETQYF.

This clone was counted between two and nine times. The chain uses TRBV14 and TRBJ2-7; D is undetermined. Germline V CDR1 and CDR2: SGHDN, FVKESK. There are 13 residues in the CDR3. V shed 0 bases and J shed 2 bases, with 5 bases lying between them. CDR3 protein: CASSQDLAYEQYF. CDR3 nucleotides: TGTGCCAGCAGCCAAGATTTAGCCTACGAGCAGTACTTC.

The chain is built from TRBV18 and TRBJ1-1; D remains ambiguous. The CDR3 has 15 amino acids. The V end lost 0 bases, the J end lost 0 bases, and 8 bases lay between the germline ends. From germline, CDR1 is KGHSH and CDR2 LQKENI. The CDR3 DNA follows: TGTGCCAGCTCACCACCGTCCATTCTGAACACTGAAGCTTTCTTT. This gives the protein CASSPPSILNTEAFF.

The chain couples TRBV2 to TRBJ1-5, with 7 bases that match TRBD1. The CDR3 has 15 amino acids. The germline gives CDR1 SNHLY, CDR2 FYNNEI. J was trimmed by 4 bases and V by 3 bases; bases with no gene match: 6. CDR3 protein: CASSDTGQRNQPQHF. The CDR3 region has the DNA TGTGCCAGCAGTGACACGGGACAGAGAAATCAGCCCCAGCATTTT. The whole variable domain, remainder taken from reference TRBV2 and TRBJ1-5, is EPEVTQTPSHQVTQMGQEVILRCVPISNHLYFYWYRQILGQKVEFLVSFYNNEISEKSEIFDDQFSVERPDGSNFTLKIRSTKLEDSAMYFCASSDTGQRNQPQHFGDGTRLSIL.

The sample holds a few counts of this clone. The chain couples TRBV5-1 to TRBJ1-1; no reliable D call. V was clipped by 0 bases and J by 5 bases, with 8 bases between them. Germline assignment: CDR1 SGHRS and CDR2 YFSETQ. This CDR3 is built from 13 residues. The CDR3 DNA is TGCGCCAGCAGCTTGGACCGAGGGACTGAAGCTTTCTTT. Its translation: CASSLDRGTEAFF.

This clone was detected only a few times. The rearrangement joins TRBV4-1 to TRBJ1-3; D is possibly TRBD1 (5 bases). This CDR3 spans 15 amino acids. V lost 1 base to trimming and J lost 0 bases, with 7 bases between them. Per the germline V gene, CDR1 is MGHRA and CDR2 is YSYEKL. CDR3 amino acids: CASSQGGTSGNTIYF. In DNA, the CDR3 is TGCGCCAGCAGCCAAGGGGGCACCTCTGGAAACACCATATATTTT.

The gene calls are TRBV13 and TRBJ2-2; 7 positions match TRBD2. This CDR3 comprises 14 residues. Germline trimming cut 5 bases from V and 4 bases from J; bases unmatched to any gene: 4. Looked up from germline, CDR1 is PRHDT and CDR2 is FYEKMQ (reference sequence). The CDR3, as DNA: TGTGCCAGCAGCCGCCCGGGGGGCACCGGGGAGCTGTTTTTT. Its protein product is CASSRPGGTGELFF.

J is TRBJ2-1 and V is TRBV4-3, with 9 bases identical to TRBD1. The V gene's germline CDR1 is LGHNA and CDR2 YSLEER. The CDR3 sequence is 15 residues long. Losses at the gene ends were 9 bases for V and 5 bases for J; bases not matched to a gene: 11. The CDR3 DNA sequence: TGCGCCAGTTCCGATCCGGGACAGGGCAACAATGAGCAGTTCTTC. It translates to CASSDPGQGNNEQFF.

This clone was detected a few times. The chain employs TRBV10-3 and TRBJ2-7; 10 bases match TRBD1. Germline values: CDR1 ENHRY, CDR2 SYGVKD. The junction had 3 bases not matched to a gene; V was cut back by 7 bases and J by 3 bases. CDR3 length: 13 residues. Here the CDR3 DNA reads TGTGCCATCAATGGACAGGGGGGCTACGAGCAGTACTTC. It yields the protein CAINGQGGYEQYF.

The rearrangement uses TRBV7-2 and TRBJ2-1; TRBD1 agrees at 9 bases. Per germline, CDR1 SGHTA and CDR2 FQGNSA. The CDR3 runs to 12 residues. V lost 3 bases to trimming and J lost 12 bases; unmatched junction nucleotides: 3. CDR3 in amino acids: CASSLDRGAQFF. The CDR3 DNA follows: TGTGCCAGCAGCTTGGACAGGGGAGCGCAGTTCTTC.

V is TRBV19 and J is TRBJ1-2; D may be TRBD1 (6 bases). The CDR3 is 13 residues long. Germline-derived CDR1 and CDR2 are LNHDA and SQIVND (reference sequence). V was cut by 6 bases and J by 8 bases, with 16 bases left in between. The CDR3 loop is CASRDGTRDGYTF. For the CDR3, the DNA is TGTGCCAGTAGGGACGGGACAAGAGACGGCTACACCTTC.

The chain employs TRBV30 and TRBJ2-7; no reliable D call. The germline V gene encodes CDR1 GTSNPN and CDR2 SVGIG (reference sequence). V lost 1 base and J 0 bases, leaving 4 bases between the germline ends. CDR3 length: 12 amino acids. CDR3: CAWSGVSYEQYF. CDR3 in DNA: TGTGCCTGGAGTGGAGTCTCCTACGAGCAGTACTTC.

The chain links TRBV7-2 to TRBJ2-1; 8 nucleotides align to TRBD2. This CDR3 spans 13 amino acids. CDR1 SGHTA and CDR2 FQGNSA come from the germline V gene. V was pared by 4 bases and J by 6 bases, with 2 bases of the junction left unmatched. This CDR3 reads CASSSGLGNEQFF. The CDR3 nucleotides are TGTGCCAGCAGCTCGGGACTAGGCAATGAGCAGTTCTTC.

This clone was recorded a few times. The CDR3 coding sequence is TGTGCCAGCTCACAACAGGGTGGGCGGACTGAAGCTTTCTTT. As protein: CASSQQGGRTEAFF. The V gene is TRBV18, the J gene TRBJ1-1, with D possibly TRBD1 on 6 matching bases. The CDR3 covers 14 residues. V shed 4 bases and J shed 5 bases, with 14 bases lying between them. Germline V gene sequence: CDR1 KGHSH, CDR2 LQKENI.

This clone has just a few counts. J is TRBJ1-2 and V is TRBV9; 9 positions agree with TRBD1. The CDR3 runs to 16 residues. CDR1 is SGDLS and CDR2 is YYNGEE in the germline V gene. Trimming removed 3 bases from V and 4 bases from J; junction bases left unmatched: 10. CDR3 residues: CASSGAPGTGFYGYTF. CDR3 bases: TGTGCCAGCAGCGGAGCCCCCGGGACAGGGTTCTATGGCTACACCTTC.

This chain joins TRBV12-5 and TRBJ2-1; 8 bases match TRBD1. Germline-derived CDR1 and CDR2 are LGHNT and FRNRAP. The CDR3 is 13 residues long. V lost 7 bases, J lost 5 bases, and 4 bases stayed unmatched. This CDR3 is CASALTGDNEQFF. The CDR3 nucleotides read TGTGCTAGTGCCTTGACAGGGGACAATGAGCAGTTCTTC. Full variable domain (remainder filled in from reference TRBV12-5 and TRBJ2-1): DARVTQTPRHKVTEMGQEVTMRCQPILGHNTVFWYRQTMMQGLELLAYFRNRAPLDDSGMPKDRFSAEMPDATLATLKIQPSEPRDSAVYFCASALTGDNEQFFGPGTRLTVL.

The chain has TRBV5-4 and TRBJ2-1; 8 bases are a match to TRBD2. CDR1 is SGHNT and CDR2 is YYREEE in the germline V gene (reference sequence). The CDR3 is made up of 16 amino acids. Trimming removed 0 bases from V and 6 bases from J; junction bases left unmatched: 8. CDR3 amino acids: CASSLAPGLVSNEQFF. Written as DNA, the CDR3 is TGTGCCAGCAGCTTGGCCCCGGGACTAGTCAGCAATGAGCAGTTCTTC. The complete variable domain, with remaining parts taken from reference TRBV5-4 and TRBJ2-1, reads ETGVTQSPTHLIKTRGQQVTLRCSSQSGHNTVSWYQQALGQGPQFIFQYYREEENGRGNFPPRFSGLQFPNYSSELNVNALELDDSALYLCASSLAPGLVSNEQFFGPGTRLTVL.

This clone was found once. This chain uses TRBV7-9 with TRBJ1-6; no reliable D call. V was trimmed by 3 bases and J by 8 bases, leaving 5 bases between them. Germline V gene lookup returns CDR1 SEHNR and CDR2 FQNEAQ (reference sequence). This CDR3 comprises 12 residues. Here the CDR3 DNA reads TGTGCCAGCAGCTTCCAGGATTCACCCCTCCACTTT. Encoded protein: CASSFQDSPLHF.

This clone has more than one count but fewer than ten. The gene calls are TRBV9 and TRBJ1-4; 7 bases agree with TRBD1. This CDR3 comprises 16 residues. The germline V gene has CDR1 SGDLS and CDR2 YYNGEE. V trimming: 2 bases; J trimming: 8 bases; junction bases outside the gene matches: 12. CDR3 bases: TGTGCCAGCAGCGTCCAATCCGGACAGGCGGGCGAAAAACTGTTTTTT. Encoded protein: CASSVQSGQAGEKLFF.

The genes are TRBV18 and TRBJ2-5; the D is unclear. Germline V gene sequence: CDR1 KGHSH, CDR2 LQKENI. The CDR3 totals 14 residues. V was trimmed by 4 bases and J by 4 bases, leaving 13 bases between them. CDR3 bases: TGTGCCAGCTCACAGGCAGCCTCGGGAGAGACCCAGTACTTC. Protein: CASSQAASGETQYF.

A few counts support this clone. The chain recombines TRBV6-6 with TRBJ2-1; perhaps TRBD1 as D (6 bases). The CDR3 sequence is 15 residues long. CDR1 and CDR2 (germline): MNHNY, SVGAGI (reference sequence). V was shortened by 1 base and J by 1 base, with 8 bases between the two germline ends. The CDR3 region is CASSYYRESYNEQFF. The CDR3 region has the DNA TGTGCCAGCAGTTACTACAGGGAATCCTACAATGAGCAGTTCTTC.